The 29 T cell receptor beta chains below come from one sample, sequenced in a study of cytomegalovirus exposure and HLA in healthy donors. With 60 Vbeta and 13 Jbeta primers, the PCR was carried out. Only in-frame clones appear in the TCRdb table, and some are missing; sequencing was by immunoSEQ multiplex PCR. The sample lists 130,000 or so clones, around 77% seen once, with approximately 1.2% in the top ten. Sample: PBMCs. These receptors were taken from a man over 45 in good health and CMV-seronegative.

V usage is TRBV19 and J usage is TRBJ1-1; possible D gene TRBD1, 5 bases. The CDR3 spans 13 residues. From germline, CDR1 is LNHDA and CDR2 SQIVND (reference sequence). V shed 5 bases and J shed 7 bases, with 14 bases lying between them. CDR3 residues: CASSARQWDEAFF. CDR3 DNA sequence: TGTGCCAGTAGTGCCCGACAGTGGGATGAAGCTTTCTTT.

V and J are TRBV29-1 and TRBJ2-3; TRBD2 aligns across 11 bases. Germline V gene data show CDR1 as SQVTM and CDR2 as ANQGSEA. The CDR3 runs 17 residues. V dropped 1 base and J dropped 2; count of bases not matched to a gene: 8. CDR3 in DNA: TGCAGCGTTGAAGCATGGACTAGCGGGTTCCCCACAGATACGCAGTATTTT. Its protein product is CSVEAWTSGFPTDTQYF.

V is TRBV11-3 and J is TRBJ2-2; TRBD1 matches at 9 bases. V gave up 1 base and J gave up 3 bases; unmatched junction bases: 6. Germline V gene sequence: CDR1 SGHNT, CDR2 YENEEA. The CDR3 sequence is 17 residues long. CDR3 region: CASSLGTGTGYTGELFF. In nucleotides, the CDR3 is TGTGCCAGCAGCTTAGGTACCGGGACAGGGTACACCGGGGAGCTGTTTTTT. The full variable domain, with the rest looked up from reference TRBV11-3 and TRBJ2-2, is EAGVVQSPRYKIIEKKQPVAFWCNPISGHNTLYWYLQNLGQGPELLIRYENEEAVDDSQLPKDRFSAERLKGVDSTLKIQPAELGDSAVYLCASSLGTGTGYTGELFFGEGSRLTVL.

The chain combines TRBV9 with TRBJ1-3, with D maybe TRBD1 (5 bases). The CDR3 has 17 amino acids. V was clipped by 0 bases and J by 0 bases, with 13 bases between them. Germline-derived CDR1 and CDR2 are SGDLS and YYNGEE. The CDR3 reads CASSVGGGFASGNTIYF. The CDR3 nucleotides read TGTGCCAGCAGCGTAGGCGGGGGGTTTGCCTCTGGAAACACCATATATTTT.

There are a few counts of this clone. The chain recombines TRBV5-1 with TRBJ2-7, with D uncertain. V gave up 3 bases and J gave up 0 bases, with 10 bases separating them. The CDR3 is 14 residues long. Germline loops: CDR1 SGHRS, CDR2 YFSETQ. The CDR3 is CASSWAGSSYEQYF. In DNA, the CDR3 is TGCGCCAGCAGCTGGGCTGGAAGCTCCTACGAGCAGTACTTC.

The gene calls are TRBV6-4 and TRBJ2-6, with TRBD1 identical over 9 bases. V was pared by 3 bases and J by 1 base, with 4 bases of the junction left unmatched. The CDR3 extends over 17 amino acids. Germline V gives CDR1 MRHNA, CDR2 SNTAGT. Here the CDR3 DNA reads TGTGCCAGCAGTGAACAGGGGGCAGTGTCTGGGGCCAACGTCCTGACTTTC. It is translated as CASSEQGAVSGANVLTF.

This sequence joins TRBV2 and TRBJ1-4, with a possible D match to TRBD1 (5 bases). The CDR3 contains 14 residues. Looked up from germline, CDR1 is SNHLY and CDR2 is FYNNEI. Trimming pared 7 bases from V and 0 bases from J, leaving 9 bases between. Here the CDR3 reads CASTQTATNEKLFF. CDR3 DNA sequence: TGTGCCAGCACCCAGACAGCAACTAATGAAAAACTGTTTTTT.

There are a few counts of this clone. The rearrangement joins TRBV4-2 to TRBJ2-7; 8 bases agree with TRBD2. There are 15 residues in the CDR3. V lost 1 base, J lost 2 bases, and 4 bases stayed unmatched. Germline V gene data show CDR1 as LGHNA and CDR2 as YNFKEQ. The CDR3 nucleotides are TGTGCCAGCAGCCAAGTAACTAGCGGCCCCTACGAGCAGTACTTC. Translated, it gives CASSQVTSGPYEQYF.

This chain links TRBV19 with TRBJ1-5; D is ambiguous. The CDR3 has 18 amino acids. V gave up 3 bases and J gave up 2 bases, with 20 bases separating them. Germline loops: CDR1 LNHDA, CDR2 SQIVND (reference sequence). The CDR3 loop is CASSIPAGLGFGNQPQHF. The CDR3 region has the DNA TGTGCCAGTAGTATTCCTGCGGGGTTGGGCTTTGGCAATCAGCCCCAGCATTTT.

The CDR3 reads CASSLSPSGYNEQFF. CDR3 sequence (DNA): TGTGCCAGCAGTTTATCGCCATCGGGCTACAATGAGCAGTTCTTC. The chain combines TRBV27 with TRBJ2-1; the D is unclear. The CDR3 extends over 15 amino acids. Germline CDR1 reads MNHEY; CDR2 reads SMNVEV (reference sequence). The ends were cut back, 0 bases at V and 3 bases at J, with 9 bases in the middle.

The CDR3 reads CASRGQGRAYEQYF. The CDR3 DNA is TGTGCCAGCAGAGGACAGGGTCGGGCTTACGAGCAGTACTTC. The chain combines TRBV6-5 with TRBJ2-7, with TRBD1 identical over 8 bases. From germline, CDR1 is MNHEY and CDR2 SVGAGI. J gave up 4 bases and V 6 bases, and 8 bases lay outside the gene matches. The length of the CDR3 is 14 residues.

V usage is TRBV6-5 and J usage is TRBJ1-2; possible D gene TRBD1, 5 bases. The CDR3 extends over 14 amino acids. V was cut by 2 bases and J by 3 bases, with 10 bases left in between. From germline, CDR1 is MNHEY and CDR2 SVGAGI. CDR3 nucleotides: TGTGCCAGCAGTTACGGGGGGGAGGACTATGGCTACACCTTC. As protein: CASSYGGEDYGYTF.

This sequence joins TRBV27 and TRBJ2-1; 10 bases fit TRBD1. Germline trimming cut 9 bases from V and 3 bases from J; bases unmatched to any gene: 8. From germline, CDR1 is MNHEY and CDR2 SMNVEV (reference sequence). CDR3 length: 15 residues. The CDR3 sequence is CASLGGQGLYNEQFF. The CDR3 DNA reads TGTGCCAGTCTGGGGGGACAGGGGCTCTACAATGAGCAGTTCTTC.

V usage is TRBV2 and J usage is TRBJ1-5; 8 bases align to TRBD1. The CDR3 is 14 residues long. With V trimmed by 5 bases and J by 2 bases, 2 bases remained unmatched. Germline values: CDR1 SNHLY, CDR2 FYNNEI. CDR3 coding DNA: TGTGCCAGCAGTTCGGACAGGGGCAATCAGCCCCAGCATTTT. Its translation is CASSSDRGNQPQHF.

V usage is TRBV9 and J usage is TRBJ1-2; 7 bases are a match to TRBD1. The V gene's germline CDR1 is SGDLS and CDR2 YYNGEE. CDR3 length equals 16 residues. V lost 0 bases and J lost 0; bases outside the gene matches: 5. This chain's CDR3 is CASSVADRTANYGYTF. CDR3 in DNA: TGTGCCAGCAGCGTAGCGGACAGGACCGCTAACTATGGCTACACCTTC.

This chain links TRBV18 with TRBJ2-1; a possible D gene is TRBD1 (6 bases). CDR3 length: 15 residues. Germline V CDR1 and CDR2: KGHSH, LQKENI. V shed 0 bases and J shed 8 bases, with 14 bases lying between them. The CDR3 coding sequence is TGTGCCAGCTCACCACCCATACACAGGGTCCATGAGCAGTTCTTC. It specifies CASSPPIHRVHEQFF.

The sample holds one count of this clone. The chain recombines TRBV27 with TRBJ2-7; 14 nucleotides agree with TRBD2. This CDR3 is built from 15 residues. V lost 3 bases and J lost 6; bases outside the gene matches: 4. Germline-derived CDR1 and CDR2 are MNHEY and SMNVEV (reference sequence). CDR3 amino acids: CASSFGLAGGGEQYF. CDR3 DNA: TGTGCCAGCAGTTTCGGACTAGCGGGAGGTGGCGAGCAGTACTTC.

The chain employs TRBV27 and TRBJ1-5, with D maybe TRBD1 (6 bases). Germline V lookup: CDR1 MNHEY, CDR2 SMNVEV (reference sequence). The ends were cut back, 2 bases at V and 4 bases at J, with 15 bases in the middle. The CDR3 totals 16 residues. CDR3: CASSLKGGMINQPQHF. As DNA, the CDR3 is TGTGCCAGCAGTTTAAAGGGGGGGATGATAAATCAGCCCCAGCATTTT.

The chain combines TRBV20-1 with TRBJ1-6; tentatively, D is TRBD1 (6 bases). V was clipped by 5 bases and J by 7 bases, with 6 bases between them. The germline V gene encodes CDR1 DFQATT and CDR2 SNEGSKA (reference sequence). This CDR3 has 11 amino acids. The CDR3 DNA sequence: TGCAGTGCTCAGGGGAATTCACCCCTCCACTTT. Translation gives CSAQGNSPLHF.

This chain connects TRBV7-2 to TRBJ2-7; 7 bases line up with TRBD2. Germline V lookup: CDR1 SGHTA, CDR2 FQGNSA. The CDR3 has 14 amino acids. With V trimmed by 0 bases and J by 4 bases, 3 bases remained unmatched. CDR3 sequence reads: CASSLAGGKYEQYF. The DNA of the CDR3 is TGTGCCAGCAGCTTAGCGGGAGGGAAGTACGAGCAGTACTTC.

V and J are TRBV4-1 and TRBJ1-3; D is perhaps TRBD1 (6 bases). V lost 2 bases and J 0 bases, leaving 17 bases between the germline ends. This CDR3 spans 18 amino acids. Germline lookup yields CDR1 MGHRA and CDR2 YSYEKL. The CDR3 protein is CASSQRVKTGPSGNTIYF. DNA of the CDR3: TGCGCCAGCAGCCAAAGGGTCAAAACAGGGCCCTCTGGAAACACCATATATTTT.

The chain has TRBV19 and TRBJ2-1; D is perhaps TRBD2 (6 bases). Germline-derived CDR1 and CDR2 are LNHDA and SQIVND (reference sequence). The CDR3 consists of 16 residues. With 6 bases removed from V and 0 bases from J, the gap between germline ends came to 15 bases. The CDR3 nucleotides are TGTGCCAGTAGATCTAGCGCTTTCAGCTCCTACAATGAGCAGTTCTTC. This translates into CASRSSAFSSYNEQFF.

V is TRBV7-2 and J is TRBJ2-1, with D maybe TRBD1 (5 bases). V lost 1 base and J lost 6, with 7 bases in between. In germline, CDR1 is SGHTA, CDR2 FQGNSA. The CDR3 is 13 amino acids. DNA for the CDR3: TGTGCCAGCAGCTTAGAGGGGCCCAATGAGCAGTTCTTC. Translating gives CASSLEGPNEQFF.

The chain links TRBV19 to TRBJ2-1; 10 nucleotides agree with TRBD1. There are 14 residues in the CDR3. The V segment lost 6 bases and the J segment 3 bases; nucleotides outside the gene matches: 2. The germline gives CDR1 LNHDA, CDR2 SQIVND (reference sequence). The CDR3 sequence: CASRRDRGYNEQFF. The CDR3 DNA reads as TGTGCCAGTAGAAGGGACAGGGGCTACAATGAGCAGTTCTTC.

The CDR3 nucleotides are TGCGCCAGCAGCTTGGGAGACAGGGACACCGGGGAGCTGTTTTTT. Translating gives CASSLGDRDTGELFF. This chain uses TRBV5-1 with TRBJ2-2; 7 positions agree with TRBD1. V trimming: 0 bases; J trimming: 3 bases; junction bases outside the gene matches: 2. This CDR3 comprises 15 residues. Germline-derived CDR1 and CDR2 are SGHRS and YFSETQ.

The chain is built from TRBV7-9 and TRBJ2-1; 8 bases align to TRBD2. CDR1 and CDR2 from the germline V gene are SEHNR and FQNEAQ (reference sequence). The CDR3 sequence is 17 residues long. V shed 5 bases and J 0 bases; nucleotides not matched to a gene: 9. CDR3 protein: CASSRGSGSLSYNEQFF. The CDR3 nucleotides are TGTGCCAGCAGCCGGGGGAGCGGGAGCCTCTCCTACAATGAGCAGTTCTTC.

This clone was observed once. The chain employs TRBV5-1 and TRBJ2-7, with 13 bases fitting TRBD2. Germline lookup yields CDR1 SGHRS and CDR2 YFSETQ. The ends lost 8 bases at V and 6 bases at J; junction bases unmatched: 14. The CDR3 consists of 16 residues. CDR3 in DNA: TGCGCCAGTAGACCCGGACTAGCGGGAGCTGCTGGCGAGCAGTACTTC. Protein: CASRPGLAGAAGEQYF.

The chain uses TRBV7-6 and TRBJ2-7; 10 bases agree with TRBD2. CDR3 length: 13 residues. V shed 5 bases, J shed 12 bases, and the junction held 10 bases outside the gene matches. From germline, CDR1 is SGHVS and CDR2 FNYEAQ. In DNA form, the CDR3 reads TGTGCCAGCAGCCGGACTAGCGGAGAAGAGGTGTACTTC. Translation: CASSRTSGEEVYF.

The V gene is TRBV7-6, the J gene TRBJ2-5, with D maybe TRBD1 (6 bases). Trimming took off 5 bases at V and 4 bases at J, with 14 bases between the two ends. The germline CDR1 and CDR2 sequences are SGHVS and FNYEAQ. CDR3 length: 14 amino acids. In DNA, the CDR3 is TGTGCCAGCAGCCGACTACAGGGTGGAGAGACCCAGTACTTC. It translates to CASSRLQGGETQYF.